Sequencing of this T cell receptor gamma chain was carried out in a study of gamma-delta chains in newborns, infants, children. Study at large: Microbial exposure reportedly drives polyclonal innate γδ T cell expansion after birth.

TCRdb ran CATT on the reads. The data contain 650 to 1,000 gamma-chain clones, 50% to 60% of them singletons. V gave up 0 bases and J gave up 11 bases; unmatched junction bases: 7. CDR1 and CDR2 from the germline V gene are GITISATS and ISYDGTV (reference sequence). This CDR3 has 16 amino acids. The gene calls are TRGV9 and TRGJP. As TCRdb names no J gene, one was assigned here on the basis of a DNA match to germline. Material for sequencing was blood. The sequence derives from a child who was a newborn, infant or young child, either healthy, febrile or measles-vaccinated (not recorded which). Here the CDR3 reads CALWEVQGMGKKIKVF. CDR3 DNA: TGTGCCTTGTGGGAGGTGCAAGGAATGGGCAAAAAAATCAAGGTATTT.